What follows are 31 T cell receptor beta chains derived from one specimen sequenced in a study of cytomegalovirus exposure and HLA in healthy donors. The PCR employed 60 Vbeta primers together with 13 Jbeta primers. The repertoire was sequenced with immunoSEQ multiplex PCR; TCRdb's copy has only in-frame clones and lacks some. Among some 170,000 clones listed, approximately 78% were seen once. The sequenced sample was PBMCs. Source of these receptors: a woman aged 25 to 45 in good health and CMV-seropositive.

The CDR3 DNA reads as TGTGCCAGCAGCCTAAATGCCGGGACAGGGGCCGGAAACACCATATATTTT. Its translation: CASSLNAGTGAGNTIYF. The V and J genes are TRBV4-2 and TRBJ1-3; 10 nucleotides align to TRBD1. The trim removed 4 bases at V and 4 bases at J, leaving 10 bases unmatched. This CDR3 spans 17 amino acids. Germline loops: CDR1 LGHNA, CDR2 YNFKEQ.

The rearrangement joins TRBV2 to TRBJ1-5, with D possibly matching TRBD1 (5 bases). Germline lookup yields CDR1 SNHLY and CDR2 FYNNEI. Trimming pared 6 bases from V and 4 bases from J, leaving 16 bases between. This CDR3 has 15 residues. For the CDR3, the DNA is TGTGCCAGCAGCGTATCGTGGGGGGATAATCAGCCCCAGCATTTT. Amino acids: CASSVSWGDNQPQHF.

The gene calls are TRBV9 and TRBJ1-5; 11 bases align to TRBD1. V trimming: 0 bases; J trimming: 6 bases; junction bases outside the gene matches: 2. CDR1 and CDR2 from the germline V gene are SGDLS and YYNGEE. The CDR3 loop spans 15 amino acids. The CDR3 sequence: CASSVGTGGVQPQHF. The DNA for the CDR3 is TGTGCCAGCAGCGTAGGGACAGGGGGCGTTCAGCCCCAGCATTTT.

The chain uses TRBV7-9 and TRBJ1-2; D unresolved. With 5 bases removed from V and 4 bases from J, the gap between germline ends came to 14 bases. Germline V gene sequence: CDR1 SEHNR, CDR2 FQNEAQ (reference sequence). There are 14 residues in the CDR3. The CDR3 reads CASSPRAGGYGYTF. CDR3 sequence (DNA): TGTGCCAGCAGCCCTAGGGCGGGCGGCTATGGCTACACCTTC.

This sequence joins TRBV10-3 and TRBJ2-2; 8 bases line up with TRBD1. V trimming: 10 bases; J trimming: 4 bases; junction bases outside the gene matches: 5. Germline V gene lookup returns CDR1 ENHRY and CDR2 SYGVKD. The CDR3 is 13 amino acids. CDR3 sequence (DNA): TGTGCCACCCAGGGGGCGGGCACCGGGGAGCTGTTTTTT. Translated, it gives CATQGAGTGELFF.

This sequence joins TRBV5-1 and TRBJ2-7; 9 positions agree with TRBD1. Germline CDR1 SGHRS, CDR2 YFSETQ. The CDR3 is 16 residues long. Trimming cost V 4 bases and J 2 bases; bases outside gene matches: 10. The CDR3 here is CASSPSRTGAAYEQYF. The CDR3 DNA reads TGCGCCAGCAGCCCCAGCCGGACAGGGGCAGCCTACGAGCAGTACTTC.

The CDR3 DNA is TGTGCCAGCTCGCCGGGACAGAATAATTCACCCCTCCACTTT. The encoded protein is CASSPGQNNSPLHF. The chain has TRBV18 and TRBJ1-6; the match to TRBD1 covers 7 bases. The CDR3 sequence is 14 residues long. V was clipped by 6 bases and J by 5 bases; unmatched bases: 4. The germline V gene encodes CDR1 KGHSH and CDR2 LQKENI.

This clone was seen just once. The chain combines TRBV27 with TRBJ2-5; 7 bases are shared with TRBD1. This CDR3 region has 15 residues. CDR1 and CDR2 (germline): MNHEY, SMNVEV (reference sequence). Trimming cost V 5 bases and J 3 bases; bases outside gene matches: 9. The CDR3 is CASSPNRGLEETQYF. The CDR3 nucleotides read TGTGCCAGCAGTCCTAACAGGGGATTGGAAGAGACCCAGTACTTC.

V usage is TRBV20-1 and J usage is TRBJ2-7; 7 bases agree with TRBD1. Germline V gene lookup returns CDR1 DFQATT and CDR2 SNEGSKA (reference sequence). The CDR3 loop spans 11 amino acids. Losses at the gene ends were 7 bases for V and 2 bases for J; bases not matched to a gene: 2. CDR3 residues: CSGGQTYEQYF. CDR3 DNA sequence: TGCAGTGGGGGACAGACCTACGAGCAGTACTTC.

The J gene is TRBJ1-4, the V gene TRBV2, with D maybe TRBD1 (6 bases). The CDR3 is 15 residues long. The V and J ends lost 6 bases and 5 bases respectively, with 16 bases between them. CDR1 SNHLY and CDR2 FYNNEI come from the germline V gene. CDR3 nucleotide sequence: TGTGCCAGCAGCCAATCAGGGGCCGGGAATGAAAAACTGTTTTTT. Translated: CASSQSGAGNEKLFF. The full variable domain, completed using reference TRBV2 and TRBJ1-4, is EPEVTQTPSHQVTQMGQEVILRCVPISNHLYFYWYRQILGQKVEFLVSFYNNEISEKSEIFDDQFSVERPDGSNFTLKIRSTKLEDSAMYFCASSQSGAGNEKLFFGSGTQLSVL.

The chain carries TRBV18 and TRBJ1-4, with TRBD1 identical over 8 bases. Trimming cost V 6 bases and J 8 bases; bases outside gene matches: 5. This CDR3 has 13 amino acids. Germline-derived CDR1 and CDR2 are KGHSH and LQKENI. The CDR3 nucleotides read TGTGCCAGCTCGCTCGGGACAGGCGAAAAACTGTTTTTT. Translated: CASSLGTGEKLFF.

CDR3 bases: TGTGCCAGCAGCTACAGGAACACTGAAGCTTTCTTT. It codes for CASSYRNTEAFF. This chain uses TRBV7-9 with TRBJ1-1, with unresolved D. CDR1 and CDR2 from the germline V gene are SEHNR and FQNEAQ (reference sequence). CDR3 length equals 12 residues. Trimming took 4 bases from V and 1 from J, leaving 4 bases between them. Full variable domain (outside the CDR3, taken from reference TRBV7-9 and TRBJ1-1): DTGVSQNPRHKITKRGQNVTFRCDPISEHNRLYWYRQTLGQGPEFLTYFQNEAQLEKSRLLSDRFSAERPKGSFSTLEIQRTEQGDSAMYLCASSYRNTEAFFGQGTRLTVV.

This chain joins TRBV5-1 and TRBJ2-1; D might be TRBD2 (5 bases). The CDR3 spans 14 residues. V was trimmed by 0 bases and J by 7 bases, leaving 11 bases between them. The V gene's germline CDR1 is SGHRS and CDR2 YFSETQ. The CDR3 nucleotides are TGCGCCAGCAGCTTGGGTCTAGCAGGTAATGAGCAGTTCTTC. The encoded protein is CASSLGLAGNEQFF.

The chain links TRBV6-5 to TRBJ2-3; TRBD2 matches 9 bases. Germline lookup yields CDR1 MNHEY and CDR2 SVGAGI. This CDR3 is built from 16 residues. V dropped 0 bases and J dropped 2; count of bases not matched to a gene: 3. Here the CDR3 DNA reads TGTGCCAGCAGTTACTCGCTAGCGGGGACCACAGATACGCAGTATTTT. Encoded protein: CASSYSLAGTTDTQYF.

V gene TRBV5-1 combines with J gene TRBJ2-5; TRBD2 matches at 11 bases. After removal of 2 bases from V and 6 bases from J, the junction contained 6 bases not matched to a gene. Germline V lookup: CDR1 SGHRS, CDR2 YFSETQ. The CDR3 loop spans 15 amino acids. The CDR3 loop is CASSFSGGALKTQYF. CDR3 nucleotide sequence: TGCGCCAGCAGCTTTAGCGGGGGGGCCCTAAAGACCCAGTACTTC.

The chain has TRBV5-1 and TRBJ2-5; D possibly corresponds to TRBD1 (5 bases). Trimming pared 2 bases from V and 5 bases from J, leaving 10 bases between. CDR3 length: 13 residues. Looked up from germline, CDR1 is SGHRS and CDR2 is YFSETQ. Here the CDR3 reads CASSFDSRETQYF. The CDR3, as DNA: TGCGCCAGCAGCTTCGACAGTAGGGAGACCCAGTACTTC.

The chain combines TRBV4-2 with TRBJ1-2; TRBD1 is a possible D gene (5 bases). The CDR3 is made up of 16 amino acids. Between the trimmed V and J ends, which lost 0 bases and 4 bases, there was a span of 15 bases. Germline V gene sequence: CDR1 LGHNA, CDR2 YNFKEQ. The CDR3 loop is CASSQDQQDTFYGYTF. DNA for the CDR3: TGTGCCAGCAGCCAAGATCAGCAGGACACCTTCTATGGCTACACCTTC.

The rearrangement joins TRBV5-4 to TRBJ2-5, with D possibly matching TRBD1 (6 bases). Germline CDR1 is SGHNT and CDR2 is YYREEE (reference sequence). The CDR3 length is 13 residues. The ends were cut back, 0 bases at V and 7 bases at J, with 10 bases in the middle. CDR3 in DNA: TGTGCCAGCAGCTTGGCAGGGGAGATGACCCAGTACTTC. Protein sequence: CASSLAGEMTQYF. The entire variable domain, with the rest obtained from reference TRBV5-4 and TRBJ2-5, is as follows: ETGVTQSPTHLIKTRGQQVTLRCSSQSGHNTVSWYQQALGQGPQFIFQYYREEENGRGNFPPRFSGLQFPNYSSELNVNALELDDSALYLCASSLAGEMTQYFGPGTRLLVL.

This clone turned up a few times. J is TRBJ1-5 and V is TRBV19; D is unclear. The V gene lost 2 bases and the J gene lost 4 bases, with 9 bases spanning the gap. This CDR3 spans 14 amino acids. From germline, CDR1 is LNHDA and CDR2 SQIVND (reference sequence). The CDR3 sequence: CASSISGNNQPQHF. CDR3 bases: TGTGCCAGTAGTATATCGGGGAATAATCAGCCCCAGCATTTT.

This clone has a single count. This chain links TRBV28 with TRBJ1-3; D is ambiguous. CDR1 is MDHEN, CDR2 SYDVKM, per germline. V was pared by 6 bases and J by 0 bases, with 12 bases between. The CDR3 runs to 15 residues. The DNA of the CDR3 is TGTGCCAGCAGGTTCAAACTGCACTCTGGAAACACCATATATTTT. Protein sequence: CASRFKLHSGNTIYF.

The chain couples TRBV4-3 to TRBJ2-1, with D perhaps matching TRBD1 (6 bases). The CDR3 loop spans 15 amino acids. Trimming stripped 1 base from V and 4 bases from J, with 11 bases between. Germline CDR1 LGHNA, CDR2 YSLEER. The CDR3 loop reads CASSQGQGYYNEQFF. CDR3 nucleotide sequence: TGCGCCAGCAGCCAAGGGCAGGGGTATTACAATGAGCAGTTCTTC.

V and J are TRBV18 and TRBJ2-1, with 10 positions matching TRBD2. Germline V gives CDR1 KGHSH, CDR2 LQKENI. The CDR3 has 18 amino acids. J lost 4 bases, V lost 0 bases, and 9 bases had no gene match. Here the CDR3 DNA reads TGTGCCAGCTCACCACCTAAGGCCCGGACTAGCGGTTACAATGAGCAGTTCTTC. Translation gives CASSPPKARTSGYNEQFF.

This CDR3 reads CASSPRLAGGLDTQYF. The CDR3 region has the DNA TGTGCCAGCAGCCCCCGACTAGCGGGGGGATTAGATACGCAGTATTTT. The V call is TRBV9, the J call TRBJ2-3, with 13 bases fitting TRBD2. The V segment lost 4 bases and the J segment 5 bases; nucleotides outside the gene matches: 7. Germline CDR1 SGDLS, CDR2 YYNGEE. CDR3 length: 16 residues.

The chain's CDR3 is CSVSDSTNYGYTF. DNA of the CDR3: TGCAGCGTATCGGACAGCACTAACTATGGCTACACCTTC. This chain links TRBV29-1 with TRBJ1-2; perhaps TRBD1 as D (6 bases). Germline values: CDR1 SQVTM, CDR2 ANQGSEA. V was trimmed by 6 bases and J by 0 bases, leaving 11 bases between them. The CDR3 totals 13 residues. The entire variable domain, with the rest obtained from reference TRBV29-1 and TRBJ1-2, is as follows: SAVISQKPSRDICQRGTSLTIQCQVDSQVTMMFWYRQQPGQSLTLIATANQGSEATYESGFVIDKFPISRPNLTFSTLTVSNMSPEDSSIYLCSVSDSTNYGYTFGSGTRLTVV.

The chain uses TRBV28 and TRBJ2-7; D is ambiguous. The V gene's germline CDR1 is MDHEN and CDR2 SYDVKM. The CDR3 is 12 amino acids. V shed 4 bases and J shed 4 bases, with 8 bases lying between them. CDR3 loop: CASSSTYYEQYF. The CDR3 nucleotides are TGTGCCAGCAGTTCCACCTATTACGAGCAGTACTTC.

In the case of this clone: Additional DNA sequences in this sample encode the identical CDR3. This chain connects TRBV6-5 to TRBJ1-2, with 7 bases that match TRBD1. The CDR3 extends over 15 amino acids. V dropped 2 bases and J dropped 1; count of bases not matched to a gene: 4. Germline lookup yields CDR1 MNHEY and CDR2 SVGAGI. The CDR3 bases are TGTGCCAGCAGTTACGTACAGGGGAATAACTATGGCTACACCTTC. Amino acid sequence: CASSYVQGNNYGYTF.

The chain couples TRBV13 to TRBJ2-4; no clear D. V lost 4 bases, J lost 0 bases, and 13 bases lay in between. CDR3 length: 16 residues. Germline V gives CDR1 PRHDT, CDR2 FYEKMQ (reference sequence). CDR3 sequence reads: CASSSRYRLAKNIQYF. The CDR3 DNA sequence: TGTGCCAGCAGCTCCCGTTATAGACTAGCCAAAAACATTCAGTACTTC.

The rearrangement joins TRBV11-2 to TRBJ1-5; D is uncertain. Germline V gives CDR1 SGHAT, CDR2 FQNNGV. This CDR3 region has 16 residues. The ends were cut back, 1 base at V and 6 bases at J, with 16 bases in the middle. CDR3 amino acids: CASSLGPPAYSQPQHF. As DNA, the CDR3 is TGTGCCAGCAGCTTAGGGCCCCCAGCTTACAGTCAGCCCCAGCATTTT.

The chain links TRBV9 to TRBJ2-7; maybe TRBD2 (7 bases). V was cut by 0 bases and J by 2 bases, with 9 bases left in between. CDR3 size: 14 residues. The V gene's germline CDR1 is SGDLS and CDR2 YYNGEE. The CDR3 loop is CASSVEGGAYEQYF. The CDR3 DNA follows: TGTGCCAGCAGCGTAGAGGGGGGGGCCTACGAGCAGTACTTC.

Only one count was recorded for this clone. The CDR3 spells CASSPPSGVMNEQFF. CDR3 nucleotide sequence: TGTGCCAGCTCACCACCAAGCGGGGTTATGAATGAGCAGTTCTTC. This chain uses TRBV18 with TRBJ2-1, with TRBD2 matching over 7 bases. Germline V gene data show CDR1 as KGHSH and CDR2 as LQKENI. J was trimmed by 7 bases and V by 0 bases; bases with no gene match: 6. The CDR3 contains 15 residues.

The chain is built from TRBV7-9 and TRBJ1-3, with D maybe TRBD1 (6 bases). This CDR3 has 13 amino acids. Per germline, CDR1 SEHNR and CDR2 FQNEAQ (reference sequence). V lost 5 bases, J lost 4 bases, and 9 bases lay in between. The CDR3 nucleotides are TGTGCCAGCAGCGTCGGACAGGGAAACACCATATATTTT. Residues: CASSVGQGNTIYF.